These 24 T cell receptor beta chains share one sample of origin, sequenced in a study of T-cell memory formation after mild COVID-19. A single record per CDR3 protein comes from TCRdb applying MiXCR to the 5' RACE reads. Among about 130,000 distinct CDR3 sequences, around 6.3% were seen once, and the ten largest hold approximately 2%. The sequenced sample was PBMCs or a T cell subset sorted from them (not recorded which). These receptors were taken from an adult woman who had mild COVID-19 (a few samples of this study predate the infection). Cell type and time point are not known.

The rearrangement uses TRBV14 and TRBJ1-5; 7 bases are shared with TRBD1. The trim removed 5 bases at V and 2 bases at J, leaving 6 bases unmatched. The V gene's germline CDR1 is SGHDN and CDR2 FVKESK. This CDR3 comprises 15 residues. The CDR3 nucleotides are TGTGCCAGCAGCTTTCGACAGGGACGCAATCAGCCCCAGCATTTT. As protein: CASSFRQGRNQPQHF. Complete variable domain (other parts from reference TRBV14 and TRBJ1-5): EAGVTQFPSHSVIEKGQTVTLRCDPISGHDNLYWYRRVMGKEIKFLLHFVKESKQDESGMPNNRFLAERTGGTYSTLKVQPAELEDSGVYFCASSFRQGRNQPQHFGDGTRLSIL.

This clonotype was seen more than once but under ten times. The gene calls are TRBV7-3 and TRBJ2-2; D might be TRBD2 (6 bases). The CDR3 sequence is 14 residues long. Germline V gene lookup returns CDR1 SGHTA and CDR2 FQGTGA. V lost 7 bases and J 4 bases, leaving 13 bases between the germline ends. This chain's CDR3 is CASTLGGVTGELFF. CDR3 nucleotide sequence: TGTGCCAGCACCCTCGGGGGAGTCACCGGGGAGCTGTTTTTT.

The V call is TRBV19, the J call TRBJ2-4; D may be TRBD2 (6 bases). Trimming removed 8 bases from V and 6 bases from J, with 17 bases in between. The CDR3 extends over 14 amino acids. Germline V lookup: CDR1 LNHDA, CDR2 SQIVND (reference sequence). The CDR3 loop reads CASGASATRNIQYF. As DNA, the CDR3 is TGTGCCAGTGGGGCTAGCGCTACAAGAAACATTCAGTACTTC.

This clonotype appeared many times. The V call is TRBV7-8, the J call TRBJ2-3; D is possibly TRBD2 (5 bases). The ends were cut back, 5 bases at V and 0 bases at J, with 12 bases in the middle. The CDR3 extends over 15 amino acids. Germline CDR1 SGHVS, CDR2 FQNEAQ. CDR3 in amino acids: CASSVGLGSTDTQYF. The CDR3 nucleotides read TGTGCCAGCAGCGTCGGACTGGGTAGCACAGATACGCAGTATTTT.

In its sample, this clonotype ranks as medium-sized. The chain is built from TRBV6-4 and TRBJ1-6; 9 bases map to TRBD1. Germline assignment: CDR1 MRHNA and CDR2 SNTAGT. V shed 6 bases and J 7 bases; nucleotides not matched to a gene: 4. The CDR3 runs to 14 residues. The CDR3 sequence: CASSPGQGNSPLHF. The CDR3 coding sequence is TGTGCCAGCAGCCCCGGACAGGGGAATTCACCCCTCCACTTT.

Worth noting for this clonotype: A read error may produce the germline difference seen at one junction end. The chain uses TRBV5-1 and TRBJ1-2, with a tentative D call TRBD1 (5 bases). The germline CDR1 and CDR2 sequences are SGHRS and YFSETQ. The CDR3 length is 15 residues. The CDR3 nucleotides read TGCGCCAGCACCTTGGACTTCGGGGCAGCGGGAAGCTACACCTTC. It codes for CASTLDFGAAGSYTF.

The chain links TRBV7-9 to TRBJ2-7, with TRBD1 matching over 7 bases. This CDR3 spans 14 amino acids. The trim removed 3 bases at V and 3 bases at J, leaving 5 bases unmatched. Germline loops: CDR1 SEHNR, CDR2 FQNEAQ (reference sequence). CDR3 nucleotides: TGTGCCAGCAGCTTGGGACAGAATTACTACGAGCAGTACTTC. This codes for CASSLGQNYYEQYF. Full variable domain (rest looked up from reference TRBV7-9 and TRBJ2-7): DTGVSQNPRHKITKRGQNVTFRCDPISEHNRLYWYRQTLGQGPEFLTYFQNEAQLEKSRLLSDRFSAERPKGSFSTLEIQRTEQGDSAMYLCASSLGQNYYEQYFGPGTRLTVT.

V is TRBV7-9 and J is TRBJ1-1, with D hard to call. The V end was cut by 2 bases, the J end by 1 base, with 14 bases between. Germline lookup yields CDR1 SEHNR and CDR2 FQNEAQ (reference sequence). CDR3 length: 16 amino acids. CDR3 amino acids: CASSLPTSRRNTEAFF. The DNA of the CDR3 is TGTGCCAGCAGCTTACCGACCTCAAGAAGGAACACTGAAGCTTTCTTT.

This clonotype was observed at least ten times. V usage is TRBV7-2 and J usage is TRBJ2-1; 7 positions match TRBD1. V lost 5 bases and J lost 9; bases outside the gene matches: 4. Per the germline V gene, CDR1 is SGHTA and CDR2 is FQGNSA. The CDR3 length is 12 residues. The CDR3 DNA follows: TGTGCCAGCAGCCATACAGGGGTTGAGCAGTTCTTC. It is translated as CASSHTGVEQFF. Using reference TRBV7-2 and TRBJ2-1 for the parts outside the CDR3, the full variable domain is GAGVSQSPSNKVTEKGKDVELRCDPISGHTALYWYRQSLGQGLEFLIYFQGNSAPDKSGLPSDRFSAERTGGSVSTLTIQRTQQEDSAVYLCASSHTGVEQFFGPGTRLTVL.

This clonotype was found many times. The chain is built from TRBV24-1 and TRBJ2-3; D is unclear. The ends were cut back, 3 bases at V and 3 bases at J, with 6 bases in the middle. This CDR3 spans 13 amino acids. Germline V gene data show CDR1 as KGHDR and CDR2 as SFDVKD. CDR3 protein: CATSDPPTDTQYF. The CDR3 region has the DNA TGTGCCACCAGTGATCCACCAACAGATACGCAGTATTTT.

This clonotype was observed at least ten times. V usage is TRBV7-2 and J usage is TRBJ2-2; D call uncertain. The V end lost 5 bases, the J end lost 4 bases, and 8 bases lay between the germline ends. Germline CDR1 reads SGHTA; CDR2 reads FQGNSA. CDR3 length: 13 amino acids. CDR3 bases: TGTGCCAGCAGCAGGTTTGGCACCGGGGAGCTGTTTTTT. The encoded protein is CASSRFGTGELFF.

The chain links TRBV6-2 or TRBV6-3 to TRBJ2-7; 9 positions match TRBD1. CDR1 is MNHEY and CDR2 is SVGEGT in the germline V gene. V lost 6 bases to trimming and J lost 5 bases; unmatched junction nucleotides: 14. The length of the CDR3 is 16 residues. The CDR3 region is CASSSPEGQGTHEQYF. The CDR3 nucleotides read TGTGCCAGCAGCTCTCCGGAGGGACAGGGAACCCACGAGCAGTACTTC.

This clonotype was seen many times. The chain is built from TRBV7-8 and TRBJ1-5; no clear D. Looked up from germline, CDR1 is SGHVS and CDR2 is FQNEAQ. V lost 2 bases and J 0 bases, leaving 8 bases between the germline ends. The CDR3 is 15 amino acids. CDR3 DNA sequence: TGTGCCAGCAGCTTATTGGGAAATAGCAATCAGCCCCAGCATTTT. The encoded protein is CASSLLGNSNQPQHF.

This sequence joins TRBV6-6 and TRBJ2-3; 7 bases align to TRBD2. The V gene's germline CDR1 is MNHNY and CDR2 SVGAGI (reference sequence). This CDR3 contains 17 residues. Trimming removed 0 bases from V and 1 base from J; junction bases left unmatched: 7. This chain's CDR3 is CASSYSRGGVRTDTQYF. CDR3 DNA sequence: TGTGCCAGCAGTTACTCGCGCGGGGGTGTGCGCACAGATACGCAGTATTTT.

This clonotype was counted only a few times. The chain is built from TRBV7-3 and TRBJ1-1; no definite D call. Germline loops: CDR1 SGHTA, CDR2 FQGTGA. Trimming removed 4 bases from V and 5 bases from J, with 14 bases in between. There are 14 residues in the CDR3. The CDR3: CASSSQVPPTEAFF. In DNA form, the CDR3 reads TGTGCCAGCAGCTCACAAGTCCCCCCAACTGAAGCTTTCTTT.

This clonotype was found a few times. The rearrangement links TRBV9 to TRBJ2-1, with D perhaps TRBD1 or TRBD2 (6 bases each). The ends were cut back, 3 bases at V and 5 bases at J, with 18 bases in the middle. Looked up from germline, CDR1 is SGDLS and CDR2 is YYNGEE. This CDR3 comprises 16 residues. The DNA for the CDR3 is TGTGCCAGCAGCGCCAGACTAGACAGGCCGGACAATGAGCAGTTCTTC. It is translated as CASSARLDRPDNEQFF.

This clonotype has more than one count but fewer than ten. V is TRBV18 and J is TRBJ1-1; D is ambiguous. The V gene's germline CDR1 is KGHSH and CDR2 LQKENI. The CDR3 runs to 13 residues. V was shortened by 4 bases and J by 1 base, with 7 bases between the two germline ends. The CDR3 spells CASSLSENTEAFF. The DNA for the CDR3 is TGTGCCAGCTCACTCTCAGAGAACACTGAAGCTTTCTTT.

Note on this clonotype: One end of the junction varies from germline; a read error may be responsible. The chain is built from TRBV10-3 and TRBJ2-4, with 7 nucleotides matching TRBD2. The germline gives CDR1 ENHRY, CDR2 SYGVKD. CDR3 length: 13 residues. The CDR3, as DNA: TGTGCCATCAGTGAGTCGGAGGGACTACGAGTTCACTTC. This translates into CAISESEGLRVHF.

The genes are TRBV12-3 or TRBV12-4 and TRBJ2-5, with 7 nucleotides matching TRBD1. V was pared by 1 base and J by 0 bases, with 5 bases of the junction left unmatched. This CDR3 is built from 16 residues. CDR3 sequence (DNA): TGTGCCAGCAGTTTAGGGACAGGCGTTTACCAAGAGACCCAGTACTTC. It codes for CASSLGTGVYQETQYF.

The chain recombines TRBV5-1 with TRBJ2-7; D call uncertain. The CDR3 sequence is 12 residues long. The germline CDR1 and CDR2 sequences are SGHRS and YFSETQ. V was trimmed by 0 bases and J by 5 bases, leaving 6 bases between them. The CDR3 region has the DNA TGCGCCAGCAGCTTGGGCCCTAACGAGCAGTACTTC. Residues: CASSLGPNEQYF.

The chain uses TRBV18 and TRBJ2-5; D is undetermined. CDR3 size: 18 residues. In germline, CDR1 is KGHSH, CDR2 LQKENI. The germline V and J ends were trimmed by 3 bases and 7 bases, with 27 bases remaining between them. In DNA, the CDR3 is TGTGCCAGCTCACCGTCAAGGGATAGACTGCTACCAGTGCTGACCCAGTACTTC. Translating gives CASSPSRDRLLPVLTQYF.

A few counts support this clonotype. This chain joins TRBV5-4 and TRBJ2-1; no reliable D call. CDR3 size: 13 residues. The V end lost 4 bases, the J end lost 10 bases, and 15 bases lay between the germline ends. Germline assignment: CDR1 SGHNT and CDR2 YYREEE (reference sequence). The CDR3 DNA reads as TGTGCCAGCAGCCGCTACCCTAAAACGGAGCAGTTCTTC. Amino acid sequence: CASSRYPKTEQFF.

This clonotype was counted ten times or more. This sequence joins TRBV3-1 and TRBJ2-6; TRBD1 might be the D (6 bases). The V end lost 7 bases, the J end lost 0 bases, and 16 bases lay between the germline ends. This CDR3 region has 17 residues. CDR1 and CDR2 (germline): LGHDT, YNNKEL (reference sequence). CDR3 protein: CASTDGQRHSGANVLTF. CDR3 nucleotide sequence: TGTGCCAGCACCGACGGACAGCGACACTCTGGGGCCAACGTCCTGACTTTC.

This clonotype came up a few times. V is TRBV7-2 and J is TRBJ2-2; 8 bases fit TRBD1. This CDR3 is built from 14 residues. CDR1 is SGHTA and CDR2 is FQGNSA in the germline V gene. V lost 2 bases, J lost 7 bases, and 3 bases stayed unmatched. The CDR3 DNA reads TGTGCCAGCAGCTTACAGGGGGCGGTCGGGGAGCTGTTTTTT. Translation: CASSLQGAVGELFF.